Below are 6 T cell receptor beta chains sequenced from a single sample in a study of blood T cell repertoires in COVID-19. The repertoire was sequenced with immunoSEQ multiplex PCR; TCRdb's copy has only in-frame clones and lacks some. The sample carries some 200,000 clones, 88% recorded once. The sequencing sample was made of peripheral blood. These receptors originate from a man aged 65 to 79 with acute or convalescent COVID-19.

V usage is TRBV20-1 and J usage is TRBJ2-1; TRBD2 matches 12 bases. The CDR3 is 14 residues long. From germline, CDR1 is DFQATT and CDR2 SNEGSKA (reference sequence). V dropped 3 bases and J dropped 6; count of bases not matched to a gene: 3. CDR3 nucleotide sequence: TGCAGTGCTAGTAGACTAGCGGGAGTCAATGAGCAGTTCTTC. Translating gives CSASRLAGVNEQFF.

V is TRBV5-4 and J is TRBJ2-7, with 13 bases aligning to TRBD2. This CDR3 region has 16 residues. CDR1 is SGHNT and CDR2 is YYREEE in the germline V gene (reference sequence). V was clipped by 0 bases and J by 3 bases; unmatched bases: 3. The CDR3 DNA is TGTGCCAGCAGCTTGGGGACTAGCGGGAGCAGCTACGAGCAGTACTTC. Its protein product is CASSLGTSGSSYEQYF.

In this sample, this clone turned up a few times. The V call is TRBV2, the J call TRBJ2-7; 10 nucleotides align to TRBD2. Germline CDR1 and CDR2: SNHLY and FYNNEI. V lost 8 bases and J lost 1; bases outside the gene matches: 5. The CDR3 covers 14 residues. Written as DNA, the CDR3 is TGTGCCAGCTTCGGGACTAGCGCTTCCTACGAGCAGTACTTC. This sequence encodes CASFGTSASYEQYF. Filled out from reference TRBV2 and TRBJ2-7, the complete variable domain reads EPEVTQTPSHQVTQMGQEVILRCVPISNHLYFYWYRQILGQKVEFLVSFYNNEISEKSEIFDDQFSVERPDGSNFTLKIRSTKLEDSAMYFCASFGTSASYEQYFGPGTRLTVT.

V and J are TRBV6-5 and TRBJ2-7; 10 nucleotides match TRBD2. Trimming at V came to 7 bases and at J to 2 bases, leaving 5 bases not matched to a gene. Germline CDR1 MNHEY, CDR2 SVGAGI. This CDR3 has 14 residues. In DNA, the CDR3 is TGTGCCAGCATTAGGACTAGCGGAACCTACGAGCAGTACTTC. Translating it yields CASIRTSGTYEQYF.

The V and J genes are TRBV7-2 and TRBJ2-5; 9 nucleotides line up with TRBD1. This CDR3 region has 14 residues. The ends lost 5 bases at V and 5 bases at J; junction bases unmatched: 6. Germline V gene data show CDR1 as SGHTA and CDR2 as FQGNSA. The CDR3 loop is CASSPGTGRETQYF. The CDR3 nucleotides read TGTGCCAGCAGCCCAGGGACAGGGCGGGAGACCCAGTACTTC. Full variable domain (rest looked up from reference TRBV7-2 and TRBJ2-5): GAGVSQSPSNKVTEKGKDVELRCDPISGHTALYWYRQSLGQGLEFLIYFQGNSAPDKSGLPSDRFSAERTGGSVSTLTIQRTQQEDSAVYLCASSPGTGRETQYFGPGTRLLVL.

The V call is TRBV5-1, the J call TRBJ2-5, with 11 bases matching TRBD1. Germline CDR1 reads SGHRS; CDR2 reads YFSETQ. CDR3 length equals 15 residues. With V trimmed by 4 bases and J by 1 base, 3 bases remained unmatched. The CDR3 sequence: CASSGTGGPQETQYF. For the CDR3, the DNA is TGCGCCAGCAGCGGGACAGGGGGTCCCCAAGAGACCCAGTACTTC.